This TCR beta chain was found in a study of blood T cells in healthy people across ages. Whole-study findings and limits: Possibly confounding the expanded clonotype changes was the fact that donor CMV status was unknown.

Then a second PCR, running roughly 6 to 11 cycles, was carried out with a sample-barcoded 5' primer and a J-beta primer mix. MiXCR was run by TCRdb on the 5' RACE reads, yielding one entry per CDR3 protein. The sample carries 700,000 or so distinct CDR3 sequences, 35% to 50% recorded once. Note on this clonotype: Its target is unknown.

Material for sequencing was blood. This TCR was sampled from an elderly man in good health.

The CDR3 region has the DNA TGCGCCAGCAGCCAAGTTGCGGGAGAGTACAATGAGCAGTTCTTC. Protein sequence: CASSQVAGEYNEQFF. The genes are TRBV4-3 and TRBJ2-1; 7 nucleotides align to TRBD2. The CDR3 runs 15 residues. The germline CDR1 and CDR2 sequences are LGHNA and YSLEER. The J segment lost 4 bases and the V segment lost 1 base, leaving 4 bases of the junction unmatched.